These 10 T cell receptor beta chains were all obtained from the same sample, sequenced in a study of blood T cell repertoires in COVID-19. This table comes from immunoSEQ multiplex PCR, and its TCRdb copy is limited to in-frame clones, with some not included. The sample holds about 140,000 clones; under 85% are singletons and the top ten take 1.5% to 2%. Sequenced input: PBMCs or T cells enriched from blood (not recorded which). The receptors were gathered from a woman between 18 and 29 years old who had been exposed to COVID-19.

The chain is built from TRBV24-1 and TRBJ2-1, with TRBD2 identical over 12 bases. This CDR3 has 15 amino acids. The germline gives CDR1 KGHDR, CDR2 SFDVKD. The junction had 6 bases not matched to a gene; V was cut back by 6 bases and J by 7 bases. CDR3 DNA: TGTGCCACCAGTCCCGGACTAGCGGGAAAAAATGAGCAGTTCTTC. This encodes CATSPGLAGKNEQFF.

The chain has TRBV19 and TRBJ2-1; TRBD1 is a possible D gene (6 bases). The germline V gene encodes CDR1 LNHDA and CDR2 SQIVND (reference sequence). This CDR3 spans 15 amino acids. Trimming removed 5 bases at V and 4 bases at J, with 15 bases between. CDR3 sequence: CASSPGVTAYNEQFF. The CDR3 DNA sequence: TGTGCCAGTAGTCCAGGGGTAACCGCTTACAATGAGCAGTTCTTC.

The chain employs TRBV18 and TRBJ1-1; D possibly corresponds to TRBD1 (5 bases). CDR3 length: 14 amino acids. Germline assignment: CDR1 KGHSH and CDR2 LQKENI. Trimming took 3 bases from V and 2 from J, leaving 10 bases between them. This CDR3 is CASSPPGKNTEAFF. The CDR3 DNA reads TGTGCCAGCTCACCGCCAGGGAAAAACACTGAAGCTTTCTTT.

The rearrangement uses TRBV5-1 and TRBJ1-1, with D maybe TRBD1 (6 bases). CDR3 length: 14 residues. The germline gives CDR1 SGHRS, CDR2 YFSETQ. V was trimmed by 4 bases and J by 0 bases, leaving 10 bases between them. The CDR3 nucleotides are TGCGCCAGCAGCACCGGGACATTGAACACTGAAGCTTTCTTT. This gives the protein CASSTGTLNTEAFF.

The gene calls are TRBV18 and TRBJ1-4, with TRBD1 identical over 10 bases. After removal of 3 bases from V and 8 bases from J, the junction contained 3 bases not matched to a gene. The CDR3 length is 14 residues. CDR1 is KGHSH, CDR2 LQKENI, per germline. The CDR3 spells CASSPGTGDEKLFF. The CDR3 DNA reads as TGTGCCAGCTCACCGGGGACAGGGGACGAAAAACTGTTTTTT.

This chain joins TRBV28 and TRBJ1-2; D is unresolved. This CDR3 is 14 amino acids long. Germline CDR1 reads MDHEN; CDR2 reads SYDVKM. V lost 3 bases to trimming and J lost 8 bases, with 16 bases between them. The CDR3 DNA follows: TGTGCCAGCAGTTTGGGATCGAGGGTTTCGGGCTACACCTTC. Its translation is CASSLGSRVSGYTF.

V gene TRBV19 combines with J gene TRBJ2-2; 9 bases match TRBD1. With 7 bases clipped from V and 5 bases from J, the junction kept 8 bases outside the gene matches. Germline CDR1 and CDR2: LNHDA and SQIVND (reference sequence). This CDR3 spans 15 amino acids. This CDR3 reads CASTLDRGWTGELFF. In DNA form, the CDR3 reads TGTGCCAGTACTCTGGACAGGGGCTGGACCGGGGAGCTGTTTTTT.

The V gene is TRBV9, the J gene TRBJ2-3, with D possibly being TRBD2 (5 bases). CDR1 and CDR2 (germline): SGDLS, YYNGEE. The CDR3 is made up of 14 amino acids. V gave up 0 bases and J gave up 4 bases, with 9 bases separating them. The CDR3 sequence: CASSVVASSDTQYF. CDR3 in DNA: TGTGCCAGCAGCGTAGTGGCTAGCTCAGATACGCAGTATTTT. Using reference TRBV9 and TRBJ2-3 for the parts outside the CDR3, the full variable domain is DSGVTQTPKHLITATGQRVTLRCSPRSGDLSVYWYQQSLDQGLQFLIQYYNGEERAKGNILERFSAQQFPDLHSELNLSSLELGDSALYFCASSVVASSDTQYFGPGTRLTVL.

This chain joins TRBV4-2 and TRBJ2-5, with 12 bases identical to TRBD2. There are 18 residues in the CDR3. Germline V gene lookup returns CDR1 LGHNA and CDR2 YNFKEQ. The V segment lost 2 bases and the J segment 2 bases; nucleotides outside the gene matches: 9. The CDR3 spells CASSQTALAGGEQETQYF. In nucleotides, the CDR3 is TGTGCCAGCAGCCAAACGGCCCTAGCGGGAGGGGAACAAGAGACCCAGTACTTC.

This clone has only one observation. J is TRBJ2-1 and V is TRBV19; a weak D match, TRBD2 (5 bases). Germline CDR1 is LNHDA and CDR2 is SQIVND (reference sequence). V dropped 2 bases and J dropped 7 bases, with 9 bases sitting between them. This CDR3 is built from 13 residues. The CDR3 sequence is CASSIIGENEQFF. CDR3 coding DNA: TGTGCCAGTAGTATAATCGGGGAGAATGAGCAGTTCTTC.